This TCR beta chain was captured by sequencing in a study of human T cells and chemical hapten exposure. On the study more broadly: Patients additionally received therapeutic doses of diphenylcyclopropenone on the scalp once a week, and this continued throughout the roughly 26-week study.

TCRdb re-called the RACE reads through MiXCR, storing one row per CDR3 protein. The sample consists of more than 85,000 distinct CDR3 sequences, less than 35% of them appearing once. Time point reported: patch test 3, about 24 weeks after DPC sensitization. Treatment noted: therapeutic diphenylcyclopropenone sensitization with weekly scalp DPC. Drawing of blood took place ahead of applying each patch test. RNA extraction used unfractionated whole blood as the source of total RNA. Study findings and constraints: Controls formed significantly fewer large CDR3 similarity clusters than expanded TCRs did.

Concerning this clonotype: Its antigen is currently unknown.

Trimming shortened V by 4 bases and J by 0 bases, and 25 bases separated the two germline ends. The CDR3 runs to 20 residues. CDR1 is MGHDK, CDR2 SYGVNS, per germline. V and J are TRBV25-1 and TRBJ1-5; D is possibly TRBD1 (6 bases). The sample here was whole blood, taken in connection with sensitization to the hapten diphenylcyclopropenone (DPC). This TCR was recovered from a man in his forties with alopecia areata. Some clones in this sample may be carry-over from other donors' samples. CDR3 bases: TGTGCCAGCAGTGCAAGAATGCTTCTAAGGACAGACGATAGCAATCAGCCCCAGCATTTT. Amino acid sequence: CASSARMLLRTDDSNQPQHF.